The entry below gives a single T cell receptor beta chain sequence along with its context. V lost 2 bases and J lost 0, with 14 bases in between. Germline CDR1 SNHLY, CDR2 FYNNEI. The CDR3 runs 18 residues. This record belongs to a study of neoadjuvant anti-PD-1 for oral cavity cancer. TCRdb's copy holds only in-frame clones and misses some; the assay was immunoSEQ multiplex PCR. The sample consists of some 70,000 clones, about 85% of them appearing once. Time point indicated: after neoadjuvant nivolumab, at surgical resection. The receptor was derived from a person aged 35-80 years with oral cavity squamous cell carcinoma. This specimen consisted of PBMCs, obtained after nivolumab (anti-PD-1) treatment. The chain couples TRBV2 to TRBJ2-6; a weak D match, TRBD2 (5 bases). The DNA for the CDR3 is TGTGCCAGCAGTGAACTAGCCGGTTACGTCTCTGGGGCCAACGTCCTGACTTTC. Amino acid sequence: CASSELAGYVSGANVLTF.